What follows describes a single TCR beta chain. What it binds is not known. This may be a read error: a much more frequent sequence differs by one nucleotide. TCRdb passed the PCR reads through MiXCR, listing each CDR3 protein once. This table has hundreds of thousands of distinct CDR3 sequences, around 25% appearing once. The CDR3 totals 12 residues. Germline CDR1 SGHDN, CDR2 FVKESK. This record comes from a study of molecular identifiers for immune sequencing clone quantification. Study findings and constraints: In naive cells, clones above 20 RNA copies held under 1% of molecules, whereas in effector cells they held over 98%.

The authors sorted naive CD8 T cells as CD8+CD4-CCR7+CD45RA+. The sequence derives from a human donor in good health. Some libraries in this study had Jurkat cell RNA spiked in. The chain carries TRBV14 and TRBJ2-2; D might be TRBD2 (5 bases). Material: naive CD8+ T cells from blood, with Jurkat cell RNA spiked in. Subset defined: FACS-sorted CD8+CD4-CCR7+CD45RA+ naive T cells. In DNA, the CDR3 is TGTGCCAGCAGCCAAGATGCCGGGGAGCTGTTATTT. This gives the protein CASSQDAGELLF.